This TCR beta chain was found in a study of blood T cell repertoires in COVID-19. This CDR3 has 15 amino acids. Trimming took off 0 bases at V and 4 bases at J, with 12 bases between the two ends. Germline-derived CDR1 and CDR2 are MNHEY and SMNVEV (reference sequence). Participants, about 18 to 95 years old, spanned 25 or so US areas. For recovered donors of Cohort 3, there were two negative PCRs, clearance, or symptom resolution. In the study's own analysis: Amplification of reference gene primers was used by the study to estimate nucleated cell counts. Assay used: immunoSEQ multiplex PCR; TCRdb lists only in-frame clones, some missing. V and J calls and clone size follow that table, whereas D and trimming were derived from the DNA. The sample lists some 300,000 clones, roughly 90% seen once, with around 0.92% in the top ten.

The chain couples TRBV27 to TRBJ2-5, with TRBD2 as a possible D gene (5 bases). This clonotype was obtained from a woman aged 30 to 39 who had recovered from COVID-19. Sequencing input: PBMCs or T cells enriched from blood (not recorded which). CDR3 loop: CASSLSRIARETQYF. The CDR3 DNA reads TGTGCCAGCAGTTTATCGAGAATAGCGAGAGAGACCCAGTACTTC.